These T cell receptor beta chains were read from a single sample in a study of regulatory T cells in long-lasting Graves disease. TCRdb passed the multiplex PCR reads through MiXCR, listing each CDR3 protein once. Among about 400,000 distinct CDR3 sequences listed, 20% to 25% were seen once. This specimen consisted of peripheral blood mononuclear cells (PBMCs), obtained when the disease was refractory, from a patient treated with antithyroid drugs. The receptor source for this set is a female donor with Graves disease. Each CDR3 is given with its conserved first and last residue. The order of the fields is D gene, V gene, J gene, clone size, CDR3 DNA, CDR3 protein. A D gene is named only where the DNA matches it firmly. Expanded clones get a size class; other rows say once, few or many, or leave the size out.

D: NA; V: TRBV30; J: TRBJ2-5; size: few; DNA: TGTGCCTGGAGTGTACTCGGGAGCGGTTTGGGAGAGACCCAGTACTTC; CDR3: CAWSVLGSGLGETQYF
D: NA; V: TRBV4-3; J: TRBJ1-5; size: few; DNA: TGCGCCAGCAGCCAAGAGCCGCTCAATCAGCCCCAGCATTTT; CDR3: CASSQEPLNQPQHF
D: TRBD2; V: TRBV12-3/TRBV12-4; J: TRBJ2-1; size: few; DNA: TGTGCCAGCAGTTACGGTCTAGCGGGAGGAGTTGAGCAGTTCTTC; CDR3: CASSYGLAGGVEQFF
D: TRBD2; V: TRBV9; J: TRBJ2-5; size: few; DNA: TGTGCCAGCTCGGGAGCGGGAGGTGCTGAGACCCAGTACTTC; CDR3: CASSGAGGAETQYF
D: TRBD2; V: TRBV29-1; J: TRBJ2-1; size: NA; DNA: TGCAGCGTTGAGGGCCTAGCGGGCCGGGCGGAGTACAATGAGCAGTTCTTC; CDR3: CSVEGLAGRAEYNEQFF
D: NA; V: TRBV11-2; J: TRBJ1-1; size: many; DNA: TGTGCCAGCAGCTTAGACCCCACCGGTTCAGCCTCGAACACTGAAGCTTTCTTT; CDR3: CASSLDPTGSASNTEAFF
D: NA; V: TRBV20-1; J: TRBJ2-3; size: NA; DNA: TGCAGTGCTAGAGATCAACCAGCTAGCACAGATACGCAGTATTTT; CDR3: CSARDQPASTDTQYF
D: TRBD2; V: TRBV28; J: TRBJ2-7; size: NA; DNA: TGTGCCAGCATCGGGCGGGAGGTCTCCTACGAGCAGTACTTC; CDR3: CASIGREVSYEQYF
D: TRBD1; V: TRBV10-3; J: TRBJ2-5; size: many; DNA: TGTGCCATCAGTTCCGGGACAGGGTTCCAAGAGACCCAGTACTTC; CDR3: CAISSGTGFQETQYF
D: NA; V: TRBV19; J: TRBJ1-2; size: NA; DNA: TGTGCCAGTAGTATTCCGGCAGGTCGGCGCTATGGCTACACCTTC; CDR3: CASSIPAGRRYGYTF
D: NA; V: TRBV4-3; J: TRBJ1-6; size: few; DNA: TGCGCCAGCAGCCAAGAGGGCGGACTATATAATTCACCCCTCCACTTT; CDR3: CASSQEGGLYNSPLHF
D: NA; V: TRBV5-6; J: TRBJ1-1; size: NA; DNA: TGTGCCAGCAGCAAGGGGGGCGCGACTGAAGCTTTCTTT; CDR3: CASSKGGATEAFF
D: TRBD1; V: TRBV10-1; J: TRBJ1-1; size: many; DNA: TGCGCCAGCACTAGGGACAGCCGAGGAACTGAAGCTTTCTTT; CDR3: CASTRDSRGTEAFF
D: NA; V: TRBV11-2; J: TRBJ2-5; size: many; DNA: TGTGCCAGCAGCTTAGGACCGATCGGTGGGGAGACCCAGTACTTC; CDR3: CASSLGPIGGETQYF
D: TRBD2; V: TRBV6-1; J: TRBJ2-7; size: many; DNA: TGTGCCAGCAGGAGTTTGTGGGGACTAGCGGGAGTGGGAGAGCAGTACTTC; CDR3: CASRSLWGLAGVGEQYF
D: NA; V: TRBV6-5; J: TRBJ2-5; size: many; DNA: TGTGCCAGCAGTTACTCGGTTGCGGGGGAGACCCAGTACTTC; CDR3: CASSYSVAGETQYF
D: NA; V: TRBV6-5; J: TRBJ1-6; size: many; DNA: TGTGCCAGCAGTTACCAGGGACGGGGAGGGGGTTCACCCCTCCACTTT; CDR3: CASSYQGRGGGSPLHF
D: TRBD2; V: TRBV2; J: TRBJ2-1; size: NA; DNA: TGTGCCAGCAGTAAAGGTCTAGGGGAGGGGTTCTTC; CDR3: CASSKGLGEGFF
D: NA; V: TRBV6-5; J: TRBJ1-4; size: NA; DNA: TGTGCCAGCAGTTACGGGGGCGGGACAATTTCTGAAAAACTGTTTTTT; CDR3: CASSYGGGTISEKLFF
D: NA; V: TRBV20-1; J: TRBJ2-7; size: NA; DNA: TGCAGTGCCGCCAGTGCTTCCTACGAGCAGTACTTC; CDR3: CSAASASYEQYF
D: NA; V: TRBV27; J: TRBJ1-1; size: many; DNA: TGTGCCAGCAGTCCGTCCGCGGGCCTCCTCGGGAGAGCTTTCTTT; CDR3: CASSPSAGLLGRAFF
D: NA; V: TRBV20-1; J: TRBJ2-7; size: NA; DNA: TGCAGTGCCGGGACGGGGAGCTCCTACGAGCAGTACTTC; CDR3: CSAGTGSSYEQYF
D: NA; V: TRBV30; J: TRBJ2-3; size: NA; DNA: TGTGCCTGGAGGGACAGAAACACAGATACGCAGTATTTT; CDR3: CAWRDRNTDTQYF
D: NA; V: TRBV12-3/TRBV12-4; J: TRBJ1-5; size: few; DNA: TGTGCCAGCAAACCACTGGGGGGAACGAATCAGCCCCAGCATTTT; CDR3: CASKPLGGTNQPQHF
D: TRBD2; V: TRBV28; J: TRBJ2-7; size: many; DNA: TGTGCCAGCAGTTTTGACTTGGGCGGGAGTGGATCACACTACGAGCAGTACTTC; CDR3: CASSFDLGGSGSHYEQYF
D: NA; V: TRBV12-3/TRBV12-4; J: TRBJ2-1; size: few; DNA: TGTGCCAGCAGTTTTATCGGGGAAGTAGATGAGCAGTTCTTC; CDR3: CASSFIGEVDEQFF
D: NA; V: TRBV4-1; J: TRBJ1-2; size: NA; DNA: TGCGCCAGCAGCCAGGGGGGCAGGGGCCCGAGGGGCTACACCTTC; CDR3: CASSQGGRGPRGYTF
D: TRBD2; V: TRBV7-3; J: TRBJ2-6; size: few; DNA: TGTGCCAGCAGCTATGGACTAGCGGGATCGGGCCCTGGGGCCAACGTCCTGACTTTC; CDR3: CASSYGLAGSGPGANVLTF